These 15 T cell receptor beta chains were all obtained from the same sample, sequenced in a study of blood T cells in healthy people across ages. Then a second PCR, running roughly 7 to 12 cycles, was carried out with a sample-barcoded 5' primer and a J-beta primer mix. TCRdb used MiXCR to reprocess the 5' RACE reads, holding one entry per CDR3 protein. This sample yields hundreds of thousands of distinct CDR3 sequences, of which 45% to 50% are seen a single time; roughly 34% belongs to the top ten. Sequenced: blood. These receptors were collected from a woman aged 55-75 years in good health.

This clonotype appeared a few times. This chain joins TRBV4-1 and TRBJ2-2; the D is unclear. This CDR3 has 14 residues. Germline-derived CDR1 and CDR2 are MGHRA and YSYEKL. The ends were cut back, 5 bases at V and 3 bases at J, with 10 bases in the middle. This chain's CDR3 is CASSYQEHTGELFF. The CDR3 DNA follows: TGCGCCAGCAGCTACCAGGAGCACACCGGGGAGCTGTTTTTT.

This clonotype was found a few times. The V gene is TRBV4-3, the J gene TRBJ2-1, with a weak D call TRBD2 (6 bases). Germline values: CDR1 LGHNA, CDR2 YSLEER. With 0 bases removed from V and 2 bases from J, the gap between germline ends came to 8 bases. The length of the CDR3 is 15 residues. The CDR3: CASSQDSGAYNEQFF. The CDR3 DNA follows: TGCGCCAGCAGCCAAGATAGCGGAGCCTACAATGAGCAGTTCTTC.

In its sample, this clonotype was seen a few times. The chain recombines TRBV20-1 with TRBJ1-4; D not certain. The CDR3 loop spans 14 amino acids. V lost 3 bases and J lost 8, with 16 bases in between. Germline CDR1 and CDR2: DFQATT and SNEGSKA (reference sequence). The CDR3 sequence: CSASRPGGGEKLFF. The CDR3 DNA follows: TGCAGTGCTAGTAGACCGGGCGGAGGGGAAAAACTGTTTTTT.

In its sample, this clonotype was seen a few times. V is TRBV29-1 and J is TRBJ1-1; the D gene is possibly TRBD1 (6 bases). Between the trimmed V and J ends, which lost 6 bases and 4 bases, there was a span of 12 bases. Per germline, CDR1 SQVTM and CDR2 ANQGSEA. The CDR3 loop spans 12 amino acids. CDR3 residues: CSVHTGSTEAFF. For the CDR3, the DNA is TGCAGCGTCCACACAGGGTCCACTGAAGCTTTCTTT.

This clonotype has at least ten counts. The V and J genes are TRBV29-1 and TRBJ2-7, with unresolved D. The V and J ends lost 1 base and 4 bases respectively, with 8 bases between them. CDR3 length equals 12 residues. Germline CDR1 reads SQVTM; CDR2 reads ANQGSEA. CDR3 sequence (DNA): TGCAGCGTTGAAGGGGCCGATTACGAGCAGTACTTC. Its protein product is CSVEGADYEQYF.

The chain links TRBV7-2 to TRBJ2-7, with 10 bases aligning to TRBD2. This CDR3 region has 15 residues. Germline loops: CDR1 SGHTA, CDR2 FQGNSA. Unmatched junction bases numbered 1, after V lost 2 bases and J lost 0 bases. The CDR3 nucleotides are TGTGCCAGCAGCTTACTAGCGGGGGACTCCTACGAGCAGTACTTC. This sequence encodes CASSLLAGDSYEQYF.

This clonotype was counted between two and nine times. The chain has TRBV5-5 and TRBJ2-5; 11 positions agree with TRBD2. Germline CDR1 SGHKS, CDR2 YYEKEE (reference sequence). V gave up 4 bases and J gave up 0 bases; unmatched junction bases: 2. This CDR3 has 15 amino acids. The CDR3 loop reads CASSRLAGYQETQYF. DNA of the CDR3: TGTGCCAGCAGCCGACTAGCGGGATACCAAGAGACCCAGTACTTC. Full variable domain (outside the CDR3, taken from reference TRBV5-5 and TRBJ2-5): DAGVTQSPTHLIKTRGQQVTLRCSPISGHKSVSWYQQVLGQGPQFIFQYYEKEERGRGNFPDRFSARQFPNYSSELNVNALLLGDSALYLCASSRLAGYQETQYFGPGTRLLVL.

The sample holds many counts of this clonotype. This sequence joins TRBV28 and TRBJ1-4, with a weak D call TRBD1 (5 bases). The CDR3 extends over 19 amino acids. V was shortened by 6 bases and J by 7 bases, with 30 bases between the two germline ends. CDR1 and CDR2 (germline): MDHEN, SYDVKM. CDR3: CASSKRSRGLGERGEKLFF. The CDR3, as DNA: TGTGCCAGCAGCAAAAGATCAAGGGGTTTGGGGGAGCGAGGTGAAAAACTGTTTTTT.

This chain links TRBV4-3 with TRBJ2-3; D unresolved. CDR1 is LGHNA, CDR2 YSLEER, per germline. Trimming took 1 base from V and 3 from J, leaving 8 bases between them. The CDR3 extends over 14 amino acids. The DNA for the CDR3 is TGCGCCAGCAGCCAAGTACCTCAGACAGATACGCAGTATTTT. It translates to CASSQVPQTDTQYF.

The J gene is TRBJ2-1, the V gene TRBV12-3 or TRBV12-4; 7 nucleotides match TRBD1. This CDR3 region has 14 residues. J was trimmed by 2 bases and V by 4 bases; bases with no gene match: 2. The CDR3 loop is CASSSTGAYNEQFF. CDR3 sequence (DNA): TGTGCCAGCAGTTCAACAGGGGCCTACAATGAGCAGTTCTTC.

This clonotype occurred many times. V gene TRBV9 combines with J gene TRBJ2-5; D is uncertain. Trimming cost V 0 bases and J 1 base, with 4 bases left between them. The CDR3 totals 13 residues. Germline V gives CDR1 SGDLS, CDR2 YYNGEE. The CDR3 protein is CASSVGLQETQYF. The CDR3 DNA reads TGTGCCAGCAGCGTAGGGCTCCAAGAGACCCAGTACTTC.

The rearrangement uses TRBV7-2 and TRBJ1-4, with D unclear. V gave up 1 base and J gave up 5 bases, with 11 bases separating them. CDR3 length: 15 residues. The germline V gene encodes CDR1 SGHTA and CDR2 FQGNSA. For the CDR3, the DNA is TGTGCCAGCAGCTTAGTCAGCTCTTTAAATGAAAAACTGTTTTTT. Its protein product is CASSLVSSLNEKLFF. Full variable domain (outside the CDR3, taken from reference TRBV7-2 and TRBJ1-4): GAGVSQSPSNKVTEKGKDVELRCDPISGHTALYWYRQSLGQGLEFLIYFQGNSAPDKSGLPSDRFSAERTGGSVSTLTIQRTQQEDSAVYLCASSLVSSLNEKLFFGSGTQLSVL.

V is TRBV9 and J is TRBJ2-1, with 8 bases identical to TRBD2. Per germline, CDR1 SGDLS and CDR2 YYNGEE. V trimming: 3 bases; J trimming: 4 bases; junction bases outside the gene matches: 9. The CDR3 is 16 residues long. The CDR3 loop is CASSAFRGGGYNEQFF. In nucleotides, the CDR3 is TGTGCCAGCAGCGCTTTTCGGGGGGGAGGATACAATGAGCAGTTCTTC.

The chain uses TRBV6-6 and TRBJ2-2; D ambiguous. This CDR3 has 13 residues. Germline CDR1 reads MNHNY; CDR2 reads SVGAGI (reference sequence). The V gene lost 5 bases and the J gene lost 4 bases, with 8 bases spanning the gap. The CDR3 spells CASSRSSTGELFF. The CDR3 DNA is TGTGCCAGCAGTCGATCCAGCACCGGGGAGCTGTTTTTT.

The V call is TRBV21-1, the J call TRBJ1-5; no check of the table's D call, TRBD1, against the DNA was made. TRBV21-1 is an annotated pseudogene. The CDR3 length is 15 residues. In DNA, the CDR3 is TGTGCCAGCGATGGGACAGGGGGAGGCAATCAGCCCCAGCATTTT. Protein product: CASDGTGGGNQPQHF.